This T cell receptor beta chain comes out of a study of identical twins. Study observations and caveats: Invariant MAIT and iNKT cells may have partly biased zero-insertion analyses. There was more out-of-frame TCR alpha sharing in monozygotic twins than models estimated.

Points on this clonotype: Its antigen is unidentified. At one of its ends the junction is not consistent with the germline gene, which may arise from a read error.

TCRdb reprocessed the 5' RACE reads via MiXCR and lists one record per CDR3 protein. The sample lists about 1.7 million distinct CDR3 sequences, about 31% occurring once. CDR1 and CDR2 (germline): DFQATT, SNEGSKA (reference sequence). The CDR3 consists of 15 residues. Source material: cord blood. The J gene is TRBJ2-3, the V gene TRBV20-1, with a possible D match to TRBD2 (6 bases). The origin of this receptor is a newborn girl in good health. Written as DNA, the CDR3 is TGCGGTGCTAGAGATAAGATCACACGGGGGGATACGCAGTATTTT. Translated, it gives CGARDKITRGDTQYF.